This T cell receptor (beta chain) was sequenced during a study of T cells expressing NK-cell markers. Findings of the study overall: As a fraction of CD8+ T cells, dominant NKG2C+ clonotypes reached about 1.0-7.5% in six donors.

CDR3 length: 15 amino acids. The V gene's germline CDR1 is SGHTA and CDR2 FQGNSA. TCRdb reprocessed the 5' RACE reads, keeping one entry per CDR3 protein, no DNA. The sample table includes 400,000 to 450,000 distinct CDR3 sequences. Concerning this clonotype: Its antigen remains unidentified.

What was sequenced was blood T cells: a sorted CD56 or NKG2C T cell subset, CD4+ or CD8+ T cells, or bulk PBMC T cells (not recorded which). The rearrangement joins TRBV7-2 to TRBJ1-4. The TCR sequence derives from a woman between 18 and 75 years old in good health. CDR3 sequence reads: CASSLQVQANEKLFF.